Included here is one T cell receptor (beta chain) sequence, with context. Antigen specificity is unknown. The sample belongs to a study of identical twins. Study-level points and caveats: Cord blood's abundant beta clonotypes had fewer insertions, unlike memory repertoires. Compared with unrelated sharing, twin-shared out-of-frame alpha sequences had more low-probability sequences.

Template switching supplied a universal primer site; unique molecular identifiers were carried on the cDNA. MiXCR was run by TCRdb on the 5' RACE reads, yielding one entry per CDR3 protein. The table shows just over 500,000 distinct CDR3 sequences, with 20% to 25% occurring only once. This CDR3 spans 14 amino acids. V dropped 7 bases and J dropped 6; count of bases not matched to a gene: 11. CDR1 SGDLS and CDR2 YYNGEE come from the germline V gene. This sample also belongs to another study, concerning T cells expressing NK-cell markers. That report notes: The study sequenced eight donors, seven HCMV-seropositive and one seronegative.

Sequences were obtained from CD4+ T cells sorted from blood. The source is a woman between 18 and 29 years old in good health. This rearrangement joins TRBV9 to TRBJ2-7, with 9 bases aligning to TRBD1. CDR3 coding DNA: TGTGCCAGCGGCCGAGGGACAGGGCTTTTCGAGCAGTACTTC. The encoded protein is CASGRGTGLFEQYF.